The 2 T cell receptor beta chains reported below all come from one sample, sequenced in a study of shared clonotypes between healthy human individuals. Naive CD8 cells were CD45RO-negative, positively selected for CCR7, excluding terminally differentiated effector memory CD45RA+ cells. TCRdb's copy holds only in-frame clones and misses some; the assay was immunoSEQ multiplex PCR. Seen here are about 2,100,000 clones, 85% to 95% observed once, and the top ten hold roughly 1.7%. The sequenced sample was naive CD8+ T cells from PBMCs. The receptors here all came from a man between 18 and 35 years old in good health. Some clones in this sample may be carry-over from other donors' samples.

This chain uses TRBV2 with TRBJ1-2; tentatively, D is TRBD1 (6 bases). The CDR3 is 14 amino acids. In germline, CDR1 is SNHLY, CDR2 FYNNEI. V gave up 3 bases and J gave up 2 bases, with 10 bases separating them. CDR3 nucleotides: TGTGCCAGCAGTGAGAGGCAGGGGAACTATGGCTACACCTTC. Translating it yields CASSERQGNYGYTF.

The CDR3 DNA is TGTGCCAGCAGTGATTGGGCGGCCGGGGAGCTGTTTTTT. It is translated as CASSDWAAGELFF. The gene calls are TRBV6-4 and TRBJ2-2; D remains unclear. The CDR3 extends over 13 amino acids. CDR1 is MRHNA, CDR2 SNTAGT, per germline. Trimming took 3 bases from V and 6 from J, leaving 8 bases between them.